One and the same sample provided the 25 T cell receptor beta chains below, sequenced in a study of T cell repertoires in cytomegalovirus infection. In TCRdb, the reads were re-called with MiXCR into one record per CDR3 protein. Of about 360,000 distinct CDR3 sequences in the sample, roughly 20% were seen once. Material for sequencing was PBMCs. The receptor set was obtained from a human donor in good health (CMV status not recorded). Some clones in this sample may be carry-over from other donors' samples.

The CDR3: CASSEGRTGVTEAFF. The CDR3 DNA is TGTGCCAGCAGCGAGGGGAGGACAGGGGTCACTGAAGCTTTCTTT. The rearrangement joins TRBV7-2 to TRBJ1-1, with 9 bases lining up with TRBD1. Per the germline V gene, CDR1 is SGHTA and CDR2 is FQGNSA. J lost 4 bases, V lost 5 bases, and 8 bases had no gene match. CDR3 length equals 15 residues.

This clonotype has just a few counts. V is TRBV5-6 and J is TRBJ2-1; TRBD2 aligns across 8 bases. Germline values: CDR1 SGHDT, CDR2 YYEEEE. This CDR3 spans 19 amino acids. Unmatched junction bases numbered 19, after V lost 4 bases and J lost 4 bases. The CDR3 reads CASSRTRAGGLYHYNEQFF. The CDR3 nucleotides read TGTGCCAGCAGCCGGACTAGGGCGGGAGGCCTCTATCATTACAATGAGCAGTTCTTC.

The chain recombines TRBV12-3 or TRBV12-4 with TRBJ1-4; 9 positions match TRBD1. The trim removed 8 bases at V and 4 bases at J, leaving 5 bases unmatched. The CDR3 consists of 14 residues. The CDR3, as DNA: TGTGCCAGCGGACCGGGACAGGGTAATGAAAAACTGTTTTTT. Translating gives CASGPGQGNEKLFF.

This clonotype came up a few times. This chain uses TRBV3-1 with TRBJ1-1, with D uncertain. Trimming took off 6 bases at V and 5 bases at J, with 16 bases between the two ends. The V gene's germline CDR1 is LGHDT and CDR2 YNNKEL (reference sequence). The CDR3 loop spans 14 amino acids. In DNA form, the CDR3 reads TGTGCCAGCAGGCAGACCAGCGCGGGTACTGAAGCTTTCTTT. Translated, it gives CASRQTSAGTEAFF.

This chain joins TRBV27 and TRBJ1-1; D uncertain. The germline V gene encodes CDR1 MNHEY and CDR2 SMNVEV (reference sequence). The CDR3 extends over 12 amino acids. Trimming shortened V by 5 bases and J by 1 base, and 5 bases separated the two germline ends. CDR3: CASSIKNTEAFF. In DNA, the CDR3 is TGTGCCAGCAGTATAAAGAACACTGAAGCTTTCTTT.

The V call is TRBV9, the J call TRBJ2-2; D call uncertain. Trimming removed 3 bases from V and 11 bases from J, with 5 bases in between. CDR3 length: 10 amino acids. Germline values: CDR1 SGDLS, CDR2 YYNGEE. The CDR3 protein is CASSGAELFF. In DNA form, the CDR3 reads TGTGCCAGCAGCGGAGCCGAGCTGTTTTTT.

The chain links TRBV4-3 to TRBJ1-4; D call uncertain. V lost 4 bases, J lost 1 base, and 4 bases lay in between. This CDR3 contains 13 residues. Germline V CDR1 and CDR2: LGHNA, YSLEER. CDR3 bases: TGCGCCAGCAGCCGAAGAACTAATGAAAAACTGTTTTTT. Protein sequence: CASSRRTNEKLFF.

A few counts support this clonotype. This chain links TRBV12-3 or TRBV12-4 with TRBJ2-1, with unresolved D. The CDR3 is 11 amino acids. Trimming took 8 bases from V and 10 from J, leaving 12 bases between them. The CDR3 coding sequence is TGTGCCAGCCTTACCGGCCCGGAGCAGTTCTTC. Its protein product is CASLTGPEQFF.

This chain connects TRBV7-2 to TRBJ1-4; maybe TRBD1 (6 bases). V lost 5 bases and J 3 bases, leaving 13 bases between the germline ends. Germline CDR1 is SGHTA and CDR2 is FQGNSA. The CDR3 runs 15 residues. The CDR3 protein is CASSVQGLANEKLFF. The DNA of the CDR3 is TGTGCCAGCAGCGTCCAGGGGTTAGCTAATGAAAAACTGTTTTTT. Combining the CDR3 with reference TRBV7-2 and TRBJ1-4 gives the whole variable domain GAGVSQSPSNKVTEKGKDVELRCDPISGHTALYWYRQSLGQGLEFLIYFQGNSAPDKSGLPSDRFSAERTGGSVSTLTIQRTQQEDSAVYLCASSVQGLANEKLFFGSGTQLSVL.

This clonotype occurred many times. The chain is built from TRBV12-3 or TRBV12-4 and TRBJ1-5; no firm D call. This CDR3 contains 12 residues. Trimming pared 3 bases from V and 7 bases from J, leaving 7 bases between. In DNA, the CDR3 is TGTGCCAGCAGTTTCGGCGAGCAGCCCCAGCATTTT. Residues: CASSFGEQPQHF.

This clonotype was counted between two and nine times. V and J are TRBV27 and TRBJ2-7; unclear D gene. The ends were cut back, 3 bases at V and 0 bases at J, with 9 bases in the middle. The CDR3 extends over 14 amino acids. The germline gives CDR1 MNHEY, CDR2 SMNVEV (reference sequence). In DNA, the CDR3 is TGTGCCAGCAGTTTGGGCAGTAGCTCCTACGAGCAGTACTTC. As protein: CASSLGSSSYEQYF.

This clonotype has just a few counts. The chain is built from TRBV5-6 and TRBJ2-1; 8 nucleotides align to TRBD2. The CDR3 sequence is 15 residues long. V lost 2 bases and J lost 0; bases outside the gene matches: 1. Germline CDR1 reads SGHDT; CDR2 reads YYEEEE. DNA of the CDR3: TGTGCCAGCAGCTTTAGCGGGATCTCCTACAATGAGCAGTTCTTC. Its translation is CASSFSGISYNEQFF. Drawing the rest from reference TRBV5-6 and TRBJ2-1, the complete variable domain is DAGVTQSPTHLIKTRGQQVTLRCSPKSGHDTVSWYQQALGQGPQFIFQYYEEEERQRGNFPDRFSGHQFPNYSSELNVNALLLGDSALYLCASSFSGISYNEQFFGPGTRLTVL.

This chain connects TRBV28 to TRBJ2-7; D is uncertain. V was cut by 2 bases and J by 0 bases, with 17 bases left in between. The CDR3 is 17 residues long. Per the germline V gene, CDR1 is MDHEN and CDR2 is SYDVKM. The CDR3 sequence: CASSLPLVATNSYEQYF. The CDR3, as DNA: TGTGCCAGCAGTTTACCCCTAGTTGCCACCAACTCCTACGAGCAGTACTTC.

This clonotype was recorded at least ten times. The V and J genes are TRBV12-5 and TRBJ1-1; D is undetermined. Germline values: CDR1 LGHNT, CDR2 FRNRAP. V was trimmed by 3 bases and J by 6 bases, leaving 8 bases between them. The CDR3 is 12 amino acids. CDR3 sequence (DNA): TGTGCTAGTGGTTTCTTCGGGTCTGAAGCTTTCTTT. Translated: CASGFFGSEAFF.

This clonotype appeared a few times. The CDR3 sequence: CASCEGGETQYF. The CDR3 DNA reads as TGTGCCAGCTGCGAGGGGGGAGAGACCCAGTACTTC. This chain joins TRBV7-2 and TRBJ2-5; D is tentatively TRBD1 or TRBD2 (6 bases each). Deletions cut 8 bases from V and 4 bases from J, with 11 bases between. CDR1 and CDR2 from the germline V gene are SGHTA and FQGNSA. The CDR3 covers 12 residues. Using reference TRBV7-2 and TRBJ2-5 for the parts outside the CDR3, the full variable domain is GAGVSQSPSNKVTEKGKDVELRCDPISGHTALYWYRQSLGQGLEFLIYFQGNSAPDKSGLPSDRFSAERTGGSVSTLTIQRTQQEDSAVYLCASCEGGETQYFGPGTRLLVL.

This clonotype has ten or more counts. CDR3 coding DNA: TGTGCCAGCAGCGTACTCGGGCAGGCGGCCGGGACCCAGTACTTC. This encodes CASSVLGQAAGTQYF. The chain couples TRBV7-2 to TRBJ2-5; no clear D gene. V shed 5 bases and J shed 7 bases, with 20 bases lying between them. This CDR3 is 15 amino acids long. Per germline, CDR1 SGHTA and CDR2 FQGNSA.

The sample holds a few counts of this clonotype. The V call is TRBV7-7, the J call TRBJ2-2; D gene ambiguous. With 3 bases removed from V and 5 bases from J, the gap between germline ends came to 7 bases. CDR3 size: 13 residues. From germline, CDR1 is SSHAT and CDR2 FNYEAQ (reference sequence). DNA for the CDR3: TGTGCCAGCAGCTTCAACCGGACCGGGGAGCTGTTTTTT. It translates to CASSFNRTGELFF.

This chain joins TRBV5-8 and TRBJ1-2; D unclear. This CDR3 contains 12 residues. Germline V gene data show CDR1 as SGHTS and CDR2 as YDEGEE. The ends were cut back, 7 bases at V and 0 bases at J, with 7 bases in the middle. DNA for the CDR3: TGTGCCAGCCTACCCCCTAACTATGGCTACACCTTC. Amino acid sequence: CASLPPNYGYTF.

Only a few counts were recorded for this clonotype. Written as DNA, the CDR3 is TGCGCCACGTCAACCGAGGGGGTTTTGGGAGATACGCAGTATTTT. Translated: CATSTEGVLGDTQYF. This chain links TRBV10-1 with TRBJ2-3; D perhaps matches TRBD1 (6 bases). The V gene's germline CDR1 is WNHNN and CDR2 SYGVQD (reference sequence). The CDR3 totals 15 residues. V was clipped by 10 bases and J by 5 bases, with 22 bases between them.

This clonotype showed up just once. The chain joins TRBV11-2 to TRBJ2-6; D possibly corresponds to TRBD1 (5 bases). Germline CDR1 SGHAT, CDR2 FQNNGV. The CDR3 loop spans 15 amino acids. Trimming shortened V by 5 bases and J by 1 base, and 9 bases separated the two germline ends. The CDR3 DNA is TGTGCCAGCAGCCTCAGGGTTTCTGGGGCCAACGTCCTGACTTTC. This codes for CASSLRVSGANVLTF.

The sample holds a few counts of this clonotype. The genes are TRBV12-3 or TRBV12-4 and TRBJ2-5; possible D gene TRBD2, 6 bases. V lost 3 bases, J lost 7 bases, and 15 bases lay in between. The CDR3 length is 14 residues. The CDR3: CASSLVEGMGTQYF. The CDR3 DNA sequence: TGTGCCAGCAGTTTGGTGGAGGGAATGGGGACCCAGTACTTC.

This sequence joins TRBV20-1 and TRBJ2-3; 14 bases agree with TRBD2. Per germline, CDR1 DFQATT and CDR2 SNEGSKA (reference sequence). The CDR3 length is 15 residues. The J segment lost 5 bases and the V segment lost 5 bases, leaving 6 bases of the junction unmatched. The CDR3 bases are TGCAGTGCTTGGGGACTAGCGGGAGCAATAGATACGCAGTATTTT. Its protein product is CSAWGLAGAIDTQYF.

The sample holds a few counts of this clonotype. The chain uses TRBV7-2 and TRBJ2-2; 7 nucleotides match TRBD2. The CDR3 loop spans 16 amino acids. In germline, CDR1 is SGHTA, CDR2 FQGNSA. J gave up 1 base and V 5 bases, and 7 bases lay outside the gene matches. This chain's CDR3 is CASSLPWGGNTGELFF. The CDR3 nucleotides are TGTGCCAGCAGCCTCCCCTGGGGGGGGAACACCGGGGAGCTGTTTTTT.

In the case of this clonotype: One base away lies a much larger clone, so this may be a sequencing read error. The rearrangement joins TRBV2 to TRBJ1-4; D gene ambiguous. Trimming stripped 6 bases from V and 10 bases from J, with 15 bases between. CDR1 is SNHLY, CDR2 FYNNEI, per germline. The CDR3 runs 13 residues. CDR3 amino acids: CASRVSSGGKLFF. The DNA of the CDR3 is TGTGCCAGCAGAGTAAGCAGCGGAGGAAAACTGTTTTTT.

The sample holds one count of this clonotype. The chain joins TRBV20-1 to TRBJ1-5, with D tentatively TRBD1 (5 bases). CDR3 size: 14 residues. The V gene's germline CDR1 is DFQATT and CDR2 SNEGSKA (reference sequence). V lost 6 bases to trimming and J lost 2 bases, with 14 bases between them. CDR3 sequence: CSARDFKGNQPQHF. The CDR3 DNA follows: TGCAGTGCGAGGGACTTTAAAGGCAATCAGCCCCAGCATTTT.